A single sample gave rise to the 12 T cell receptor beta chains below, sequenced in a study of tissue T cells after allogeneic stem cell transplantation. Data came from immunoSEQ multiplex PCR; TCRdb stores just in-frame clones and leaves some out. The sample consists of about 15,000 clones, about 70% of them appearing once. Material: spleen. The receptors stem from a female BALB/c mouse in good health. The mice in this strain carry MHC haplotype H2-d.

As to this clone: Mouse names are used for the genes. The read falls 1 residue short of the CDR3 end, and the missing part is taken from the germline J gene. The rearrangement joins TRBV14 to TRBJ2-7; D gene unclear. The CDR3 has 12 residues. Germline V gene lookup returns CDR1 SGHDT and CDR2 FRDEAV. The V end lost 0 bases, the J end lost 5 bases, and 6 bases lay between the germline ends. The chain's CDR3 is CASSFSGNEQYF. CDR3 DNA, as far as it was read: TGTGCCAGCAGTTTCTCCGGGAATGAACAGTAC.

A few counts support this clone. Gene names follow the mouse nomenclature. The read halts 1 residue ahead of the CDR3 end, with the missing end drawn from the germline J gene. This sequence joins TRBV5 and TRBJ2-5, with 10 bases fitting TRBD2. Germline CDR1 is LGHNA and CDR2 is YNLKQL (reference sequence). J lost 2 bases, V lost 0 bases, and 5 bases had no gene match. This CDR3 has 17 residues. The CDR3 sequence is CASSQDQTGGTQDTQYF. The sequenced part of the CDR3 DNA is TGTGCCAGCAGCCAAGATCAGACTGGGGGGACCCAAGACACCCAGTAC.

This clone was detected a few times. Genes here carry mouse names. The CDR3 here is CASRGTGQSSYEQYF. Partial CDR3 DNA: TGTGCTAGCAGAGGGACAGGGCAGAGCTCCTATGAACAGTAC. The chain joins TRBV29 to TRBJ2-7, with 9 bases aligning to TRBD1. Coverage ceases 1 residue before the CDR3 finishes, and the germline J gene fills in the end. Germline V CDR1 and CDR2: MSHET, SYDVDS. The CDR3 consists of 15 residues. Trimming removed 6 bases from V and 0 bases from J; junction bases left unmatched: 6.

Points on this clone: Mouse gene names apply. The CDR3 extends 1 residue past the end of the read, so its final part is completed from the germline J gene. The chain combines TRBV3 with TRBJ2-7, with 9 bases that match TRBD1. This CDR3 spans 16 amino acids. The V and J ends lost 5 bases and 3 bases, in that order; junction bases with no gene match: 11. The germline V gene encodes CDR1 SNHLY and CDR2 FYNGKV (reference sequence). Here the CDR3 reads CASSPPSGTGFYEQYF. The covered CDR3 bases are TGTGCCAGCAGCCCACCATCCGGGACAGGGTTCTATGAACAGTAC.

This clone was observed once. All gene names here are mouse names. The read terminates 1 residue ahead of where the CDR3 ends, so the germline J gene completes it. This rearrangement joins TRBV13-1 to TRBJ2-5, with 7 bases lining up with TRBD1. This CDR3 contains 14 residues. The trim removed 1 base at V and 4 bases at J, leaving 3 bases unmatched. Germline CDR1 and CDR2: NSHNY and SYGAGN. CDR3 bases read: TGTGCCAGCAGTGATCCCGGGACAGAAGACACCCAGTAC. Protein product: CASSDPGTEDTQY. The entire CDR3 protein is CASSDPGTEDTQYF.

As regards this clone: Gene and germline names: mouse. The CDR3 is cut off 1 residue early in the read; its end comes from the germline J gene. The chain carries TRBV4 and TRBJ2-2, with no clear D. The V gene's germline CDR1 is LGHDT and CDR2 YNNKQL (reference sequence). CDR3 length: 15 amino acids. Trimming shortened V by 3 bases and J by 0 bases, and 8 bases separated the two germline ends. The CDR3 region is CASSYGSANTGQLYF. Partial CDR3 DNA: TGTGCCAGCAGCTACGGGTCTGCAAACACCGGGCAGCTCTAC. Filled out from reference TRBV4 and TRBJ2-2, the complete variable domain reads ETAVFQTPNYHVTQVGNEVSFNCKQTLGHDTMYWYKQDSKKLLKIMFSYNNKQLIVNETVPRRFSPQSSDKAHLNLRIKSVEPEDSAVYLCASSYGSANTGQLYFGEGSKLTVL.

Turning to this clone: Gene names refer to mouse genes. The read ends 1 residue before the CDR3 terminus; that terminus is restored from the germline J gene. The J gene is TRBJ1-6, the V gene TRBV19; tentative D call: TRBD1 (5 bases). TRBJ1-6 qualifies as an ORF whose function is uncertain. Looked up from germline, CDR1 is FNHDT and CDR2 is SITEND (reference sequence). The CDR3 loop spans 15 amino acids. Trimming took 2 bases from V and 2 from J, leaving 8 bases between them. CDR3 DNA, as far as it was read: TGTGCCAGCAGTATGAGGGGTGCCTATAATTCGCCCCTCTAC. This gives the protein CASSMRGAYNSPLY. In full, the CDR3 reads CASSMRGAYNSPLYF.

A word on this clone: The listed genes are named as in mouse. The CDR3 extends 1 residue past the end of the read, so its final part is completed from the germline J gene. The rearrangement joins TRBV13-2 to TRBJ2-5; 11 nucleotides match TRBD2. The germline V gene encodes CDR1 NNHNN and CDR2 SYGAGS (reference sequence). V shed 6 bases and J 5 bases; nucleotides not matched to a gene: 8. The CDR3 has 15 residues. CDR3: CASVGGTGGVDTQYF. The part of the CDR3 DNA that was read is TGTGCCAGCGTAGGTGGGACTGGGGGAGTAGACACCCAGTAC.

This clone was counted once. The germline and genes are mouse ones. The read gets to within 1 residue of the CDR3 end, and the germline J gene fills in the rest. The V call is TRBV13-2, the J call TRBJ2-5; 13 bases fit TRBD2. Germline CDR1 NNHNN, CDR2 SYGAGS (reference sequence). With V trimmed by 5 bases and J by 6 bases, 3 bases remained unmatched. The CDR3 has 14 residues. Incomplete CDR3 DNA: TGTGCCAGCGGGGACTGGGGGGGCGCGGACACCCAGTAC. The encoded protein is CASGDWGGADTQY. The complete CDR3 reads CASGDWGGADTQYF.

Worth noting for this clone: Germline and genes: mouse. The read terminates 1 residue before the CDR3 end, so the remaining end is supplied by the germline J gene. The genes are TRBV1 and TRBJ1-4, with 9 bases aligning to TRBD1. This CDR3 is built from 15 residues. Germline V gene lookup returns CDR1 NSQYPW and CDR2 LRSPGD (reference sequence). V was pared by 3 bases and J by 7 bases, with 6 bases of the junction left unmatched. CDR3 loop: CTCSAHGQGTERLFF. Incomplete CDR3 DNA: TGCACCTGCAGTGCGCACGGACAGGGGACCGAAAGATTATTT.

Regarding this clone: Mouse germline and gene names are used. With the read ending 1 residue before the CDR3 end, the germline J gene is used to fill in that end. The chain employs TRBV31 and TRBJ2-5; tentative D call: TRBD2 (5 bases). Trimming pared 0 bases from V and 6 bases from J, leaving 7 bases between. The CDR3 loop spans 12 amino acids. Germline CDR1 GKSSPN, CDR2 SITVG. The covered CDR3 bases are TGTGCCTGGAGTCTATGGGGTGACACCCAGTAC. Translation: CAWSLWGDTQY. The entire CDR3 protein reads CAWSLWGDTQYF.

Concerning this clone: Each gene name is a mouse one. With the read ending 1 residue before the CDR3 end, the germline J gene is used to fill in that end. The chain is built from TRBV31 and TRBJ1-1, with TRBD1 matching 12 bases. The length of the CDR3 is 16 residues. V dropped 0 bases and J dropped 4; count of bases not matched to a gene: 6. Germline values: CDR1 GKSSPN, CDR2 SITVG. The CDR3 is CAWSLGDRGRGTEVFF. Incomplete CDR3 DNA: TGTGCCTGGAGTCTAGGGGACAGGGGGCGCGGCACAGAAGTCTTC.